These 25 T cell receptor beta chains were all obtained from the same sample, sequenced in a study of technical replicates of blood from a handful of donors (dated by TCRdb to about 2017). The method behind the library was the immunoSEQ multiplex PCR assay. The source is immuneACCESS, and TCRdb retained only in-frame sequences with V and J called. Part of the clones is not carried over; for the studies checked, unresolved V genes explain less than half of this, and the remainder is unexplained. For this sample the table gives around 76,000 clones, of which nearly 99% were detected only once. Roughly 0.2% of the sample comes from the top ten. Sequencing was performed on T cells isolated from PBMCs. These receptor sequences come from a human donor in good health.

This chain links TRBV5-1 with TRBJ2-7; D call uncertain. The V gene's germline CDR1 is SGHRS and CDR2 YFSETQ. This CDR3 has 14 residues. V was pared by 0 bases and J by 3 bases, with 10 bases between. The CDR3 coding sequence is TGCGCCAGCAGCTTGGAGTCGACTTTCTACGAGCAGTACTTC. It translates to CASSLESTFYEQYF.

The chain joins TRBV18 to TRBJ2-2; D may be TRBD1 (6 bases). V lost 0 bases to trimming and J lost 13 bases, with 12 bases between them. Germline loops: CDR1 KGHSH, CDR2 LQKENI. The CDR3 extends over 13 amino acids. As DNA, the CDR3 is TGTGCCAGCTCACCACCCTCCGGGACACGGCTGTTTTTT. This translates into CASSPPSGTRLFF.

The chain joins TRBV14 to TRBJ1-5, with unresolved D. CDR3 size: 13 residues. Germline V gene data show CDR1 as SGHDN and CDR2 as FVKESK. Trimming removed 2 bases from V and 4 bases from J, with 6 bases in between. The DNA for the CDR3 is TGTGCCAGCAGCCAAACTAGTAATCAGCCCCAGCATTTT. This translates into CASSQTSNQPQHF.

This chain joins TRBV27 and TRBJ1-1, with D perhaps TRBD1 (6 bases). With 4 bases removed from V and 4 bases from J, the gap between germline ends came to 16 bases. The CDR3 has 15 residues. From germline, CDR1 is MNHEY and CDR2 SMNVEV (reference sequence). Written as DNA, the CDR3 is TGTGCCAGCAGTTCCACAGGGTGGGGGAGCACTGAAGCTTTCTTT. Protein sequence: CASSSTGWGSTEAFF.

The rearrangement links TRBV11-2 to TRBJ1-3; a possible D gene is TRBD1 (5 bases). Trimming shortened V by 5 bases and J by 0 bases, and 17 bases separated the two germline ends. CDR3 size: 17 residues. Per the germline V gene, CDR1 is SGHAT and CDR2 is FQNNGV. CDR3 coding DNA: TGTGCCAGCAGCCAAAGCGCCAGGGAATACTCTGGAAACACCATATATTTT. Protein sequence: CASSQSAREYSGNTIYF.

This clone was recorded once. The chain uses TRBV29-1 and TRBJ2-7; D is uncertain. Germline V gene data show CDR1 as SQVTM and CDR2 as ANQGSEA. CDR3 length: 11 amino acids. Deletions cut 0 bases from V and 9 bases from J, with 9 bases between. CDR3 protein: CSVEEQSGQYF. The CDR3 DNA is TGCAGCGTTGAAGAGCAGTCGGGGCAGTACTTC.

This clone was seen only once. CDR3 amino acids: CASSVQGEDTQYF. The CDR3 bases are TGTGCCAGCAGCGTACAGGGGGAAGATACGCAGTATTTT. This rearrangement joins TRBV9 to TRBJ2-3, with 7 bases that match TRBD1. After removal of 1 base from V and 5 bases from J, the junction contained 1 base not matched to a gene. Germline V lookup: CDR1 SGDLS, CDR2 YYNGEE. The CDR3 is made up of 13 amino acids.

The rearrangement links TRBV19 to TRBJ2-3; maybe TRBD2 (6 bases). V shed 1 base and J shed 0 bases, with 17 bases lying between them. The CDR3 has 18 amino acids. Germline CDR1 reads LNHDA; CDR2 reads SQIVND (reference sequence). DNA for the CDR3: TGTGCCAGTAGTATAGTCGGGGTTGGAGGGTTAAGCACAGATACGCAGTATTTT. Translating it yields CASSIVGVGGLSTDTQYF. The full variable domain, its missing parts supplied by reference TRBV19 and TRBJ2-3, is DGGITQSPKYLFRKEGQNVTLSCEQNLNHDAMYWYRQDPGQGLRLIYYSQIVNDFQKGDIAEGYSVSREKKESFPLTVTSAQKNPTAFYLCASSIVGVGGLSTDTQYFGPGTRLTVL.

The V gene is TRBV11-3, the J gene TRBJ2-5; D unresolved. CDR1 and CDR2 (germline): SGHNT, YENEEA. The CDR3 totals 13 residues. Trimming stripped 3 bases from V and 2 bases from J, with 7 bases between. The CDR3 loop is CASSFAIQETQYF. DNA for the CDR3: TGTGCCAGCAGCTTTGCTATTCAAGAGACCCAGTACTTC.

The V call is TRBV4-1, the J call TRBJ2-7, with D possibly being TRBD1 (5 bases). The length of the CDR3 is 17 residues. The germline gives CDR1 MGHRA, CDR2 YSYEKL. Trimming shortened V by 0 bases and J by 1 base, and 16 bases separated the two germline ends. The CDR3 here is CASSQDPQGLLSYEQYF. As DNA, the CDR3 is TGCGCCAGCAGCCAAGATCCCCAGGGTCTTCTTTCCTACGAGCAGTACTTC.

V gene TRBV10-3 combines with J gene TRBJ2-3, with 9 bases fitting TRBD1. The CDR3 contains 16 residues. V was clipped by 6 bases and J by 3 bases; unmatched bases: 10. CDR1 and CDR2 from the germline V gene are ENHRY and SYGVKD. In nucleotides, the CDR3 is TGTGCCATCAGAGACCGGGACAGGGAGTATACAGATACGCAGTATTTT. Protein product: CAIRDRDREYTDTQYF.

This chain links TRBV1 with TRBJ2-2; the table's D call, TRBD2, was not checked against the DNA. TRBV1 is deemed a pseudogene. The CDR3 totals 15 residues. CDR3 coding DNA: TGCACCAGCAGCCAAGATCCCGGGGTCACCGGGGAGCTGTTTTTT. Translation: CTSSQDPGVTGELFF.

The chain carries TRBV19 and TRBJ2-1; D gene uncertain. Trimming shortened V by 1 base and J by 3 bases, and 4 bases separated the two germline ends. The CDR3 runs 13 residues. Germline CDR1 reads LNHDA; CDR2 reads SQIVND (reference sequence). CDR3 sequence (DNA): TGTGCCAGTAGTATAGTCCTCTACAATGAGCAGTTCTTC. This gives the protein CASSIVLYNEQFF. The full variable domain, with the rest looked up from reference TRBV19 and TRBJ2-1, is DGGITQSPKYLFRKEGQNVTLSCEQNLNHDAMYWYRQDPGQGLRLIYYSQIVNDFQKGDIAEGYSVSREKKESFPLTVTSAQKNPTAFYLCASSIVLYNEQFFGPGTRLTVL.

The chain links TRBV27 to TRBJ1-1; TRBD1 is a possible D gene (6 bases). V gave up 11 bases and J gave up 1 base, with 23 bases separating them. This CDR3 has 16 amino acids. Looked up from germline, CDR1 is MNHEY and CDR2 is SMNVEV (reference sequence). CDR3 in amino acids: CAPRGGHPLKNTEAFF. The CDR3 DNA reads TGTGCCCCTAGAGGGGGACACCCACTTAAGAACACTGAAGCTTTCTTT.

The chain has TRBV30 and TRBJ1-1; D is ambiguous. The CDR3 has 13 amino acids. Germline-derived CDR1 and CDR2 are GTSNPN and SVGIG (reference sequence). V shed 4 bases and J shed 1 base, with 10 bases lying between them. As DNA, the CDR3 is TGTGCCTGGAAAGGCGGAGGGAACACTGAAGCTTTCTTT. Protein sequence: CAWKGGGNTEAFF.

The V and J genes are TRBV2 and TRBJ1-1; D gene uncertain. Germline V CDR1 and CDR2: SNHLY, FYNNEI. This CDR3 spans 13 amino acids. V was cut by 1 base and J by 3 bases, with 6 bases left in between. The CDR3 DNA reads TGTGCCAGCAGTGAAGGAGCATACACTGAAGCTTTCTTT. It is translated as CASSEGAYTEAFF.

The CDR3 region has the DNA TGCGCCAGCAGCGCCGGGGAGGGGCCCACTGAAGCTTTCTTT. Its protein product is CASSAGEGPTEAFF. V gene TRBV5-1 combines with J gene TRBJ1-1, with D perhaps matching TRBD1 (5 bases). V lost 4 bases to trimming and J lost 4 bases, with 14 bases between them. Germline V gene sequence: CDR1 SGHRS, CDR2 YFSETQ. This CDR3 comprises 14 residues.

CDR3 sequence: CASRLNTGELFF. Written as DNA, the CDR3 is TGCGCCAGCAGATTAAACACCGGGGAGCTGTTTTTT. The chain uses TRBV5-1 and TRBJ2-2, with unresolved D. The germline CDR1 and CDR2 sequences are SGHRS and YFSETQ. Between the trimmed V and J ends, which lost 5 bases and 2 bases, there was a span of 4 bases. This CDR3 contains 12 residues.

The chain employs TRBV12-5 and TRBJ1-2, with 8 bases matching TRBD1. The CDR3 runs 16 residues. In germline, CDR1 is LGHNT, CDR2 FRNRAP. V lost 1 base and J lost 8; bases outside the gene matches: 12. The CDR3 protein is CASGLDLTGDVRGYTF. CDR3 nucleotides: TGTGCTAGTGGTTTGGACCTGACAGGGGACGTAAGGGGCTACACCTTC.

The V gene is TRBV6-5, the J gene TRBJ2-1, with D tentatively TRBD2 (6 bases). This CDR3 spans 12 amino acids. Germline V gives CDR1 MNHEY, CDR2 SVGAGI. With 5 bases removed from V and 4 bases from J, the gap between germline ends came to 6 bases. In DNA, the CDR3 is TGTGCCAGCAGTAGCGGGTACAATGAGCAGTTCTTC. Its translation is CASSSGYNEQFF.

V is TRBV7-9 and J is TRBJ1-5, with D possibly matching TRBD1 (6 bases). CDR3 size: 13 residues. Germline assignment: CDR1 SEHNR and CDR2 FQNEAQ (reference sequence). V lost 7 bases to trimming and J lost 5 bases, with 12 bases between them. The CDR3 DNA reads TGTGCCAGCAAGGGCAGGGGCGATCAGCCCCAGCATTTT. Translated: CASKGRGDQPQHF.

V and J are TRBV5-1 and TRBJ2-7; TRBD2 matches 7 bases. Germline assignment: CDR1 SGHRS and CDR2 YFSETQ. This CDR3 spans 14 amino acids. The V segment lost 6 bases and the J segment 9 bases; nucleotides outside the gene matches: 15. The CDR3 loop is CASNLAGSNNVQYF. CDR3 nucleotides: TGCGCCAGCAACTTAGCGGGCTCTAATAATGTGCAGTACTTC.

This clone occurred once. The chain has TRBV5-1 and TRBJ2-3; TRBD2 agrees at 7 bases. CDR1 is SGHRS and CDR2 is YFSETQ in the germline V gene. The CDR3 runs to 16 residues. The trim removed 7 bases at V and 3 bases at J, leaving 14 bases unmatched. The chain's CDR3 is CASHPRGAGLTDTQYF. The CDR3 DNA is TGCGCCAGCCACCCCCGGGGAGCGGGGCTAACAGATACGCAGTATTTT.

The chain couples TRBV6-5 to TRBJ1-2; no firm D call. This CDR3 is built from 12 residues. V lost 7 bases and J lost 8, with 14 bases in between. The germline V gene encodes CDR1 MNHEY and CDR2 SVGAGI. The CDR3 sequence: CASKRSSLGYTF. The CDR3 DNA follows: TGTGCCAGCAAGCGCTCATCCCTCGGCTACACCTTC.

The rearrangement uses TRBV28 and TRBJ1-1; the D gene is possibly TRBD1 (5 bases). Germline V gives CDR1 MDHEN, CDR2 SYDVKM. The CDR3 is 11 residues long. The germline V and J ends were trimmed by 6 bases and 12 bases, with 14 bases remaining between them. In DNA form, the CDR3 reads TGTGCCAGCAGCCAGGGACTGCAAACTTTCTTT. This translates into CASSQGLQTFF. Full variable domain (remainder filled in from reference TRBV28 and TRBJ1-1): DVKVTQSSRYLVKRTGEKVFLECVQDMDHENMFWYRQDPGLGLRLIYFSYDVKMKEKGDIPEGYSVSREKKERFSLILESASTNQTSMYLCASSQGLQTFFGQGTRLTVV.